This is a list of T cell receptor beta chains from one sample in a study of Graves' ophthalmopathy and Graves' hyperthyroidism. TCRdb reanalysed the multiplex PCR reads using MiXCR and keeps one entry per CDR3 protein. The sample has approximately 1.2 million distinct CDR3 sequences, less than 45% seen once. The specimen sequenced was peripheral blood or thyroid tissue (not recorded which). The receptors were sampled from an adult man with Graves' hyperthyroidism. CDR3s include the opening cysteine and the closing phenylalanine or tryptophan.

CDR3 protein	V gene	J gene
CSVGGRTGGSALGGYEQYF	TRBV29-1	TRBJ2-7
CSVAGAGGKETQYF	TRBV29-1	TRBJ2-5
CASSRGGVQPQHF	TRBV7-2	TRBJ1-5
CATSRGVPLEQYF	TRBV15	TRBJ2-7
CAWKEVGGNTEAFF	TRBV30	TRBJ1-1
CASSRGAEQPQHF	TRBV11-2	TRBJ1-5
CASSRQGAEQPQYF	TRBV12-3/TRBV12-4	TRBJ2-5
CSANDPSGTDEQYF	TRBV20-1	TRBJ2-7
CASSRPGQPNQPQHF	TRBV6-6	TRBJ1-5
CSLVGQGYGYTF	TRBV29-1	TRBJ1-2
CASSRLAAPRSTQYF	TRBV4-1	TRBJ2-5
CASSVSGGPNQPQHF	TRBV2	TRBJ1-5
CASSMGSDQPQHF	TRBV19	TRBJ1-5
CSADYRYSYEQYF	TRBV20-1	TRBJ2-7
CASSPGGPSYGYTF	TRBV9	TRBJ1-2
CSARVVAGAYEQYF	TRBV20-1	TRBJ2-7
CASRGVRDSPLHF	TRBV5-1	TRBJ1-6
CASSPHSGELFF	TRBV2	TRBJ2-2
CSVEGDRGHDYGYTF	TRBV29-1	TRBJ1-2
CASSPVFGHYAFF	TRBV7-9	TRBJ1-1
CASSHGLAGLDYTF	TRBV9	TRBJ1-2
CASIFVAGVQTGELFF	TRBV7-8	TRBJ2-2
CASSDSRLETQYF	TRBV10-1	TRBJ2-5
CSVEGGPASGNTIYF	TRBV29-1	TRBJ1-3
CSVLQGTPTNYGYTF	TRBV29-1	TRBJ1-2
CASGVSTGELFF	TRBV5-1	TRBJ2-2
CASSTRTNTGELFF	TRBV27	TRBJ2-2
CASSSPNPATGAVHF	TRBV5-4	TRBJ2-7
CASSTEAGGDEQYF	TRBV7-9	TRBJ2-7
CASSPGRGKTYEQYF	TRBV7-9	TRBJ2-7
CASSLAKVSGTEAFF	TRBV7-8	TRBJ1-1
CASSYSGPVETQYF	TRBV25-1	TRBJ2-5
CASRQTTGELFF	TRBV6-5	TRBJ2-2
CASRDLEGYEQYF	TRBV7-8	TRBJ2-7
CSARPLRGRGVTEAFF	TRBV20-1	TRBJ1-1
CSALEPPGWETQYF	TRBV20-1	TRBJ2-5
CAISDPGTEQYF	TRBV10-3	TRBJ2-7
CASSWGTGTSGGGETQYF	TRBV7-2	TRBJ2-5
CAISGSGTVGPGQPQHF	TRBV10-3	TRBJ1-5
CASSLMSKRAFYGYTF	TRBV7-9	TRBJ1-2
CASSLEDNLLNSPLHF	TRBV4-1	TRBJ1-6
CAVPPGNTIYF	TRBV7-9	TRBJ1-3
CASSNRQGRNEQYF	TRBV7-9	TRBJ2-7
CASSLARDRVSYEQYF	TRBV7-8	TRBJ2-7
CASNSDREVVLQGELFF	TRBV7-9	TRBJ2-2
CAWSLGLVYEQYF	TRBV19	TRBJ2-7
CASSRRGGGYEQYF	TRBV3-1	TRBJ2-7
CASSLGENSNQPQHF	TRBV12-3/TRBV12-4	TRBJ1-5
CAIRSGVPGSYEQYF	TRBV10-3	TRBJ2-7
CASSFSAGQNYGYTF	TRBV7-2	TRBJ1-2
CASSEGGSGEKLFF	TRBV2	TRBJ1-4
CSARDGAGTGTYEQYF	TRBV20-1	TRBJ2-7
CSVAGLGYEQYF	TRBV29-1	TRBJ2-7
CAITQTSGGLNEQYF	TRBV10-3	TRBJ2-7
CASSPYLRGFRELFF	TRBV9	TRBJ2-2
CASSYTVQETQYF	TRBV10-3	TRBJ2-5
CASSQTGGGYTF	TRBV3-1	TRBJ1-2
CASSVGSPDTNYGYTF	TRBV10-2	TRBJ1-2
CASSSAREQYF	TRBV7-8	TRBJ2-7
CASSSKGRETQYF	TRBV27	TRBJ2-5